The T cell receptor (beta chain) described here comes from a study of T-cell reconstitution after alpha-beta-depleted transplantation in children. This sample's TCRbeta library carried unique molecular identifier barcodes. MiXCR was run by TCRdb on the PCR reads, yielding one entry per CDR3 protein. Here the sample spans about 470,000 distinct CDR3 sequences, approximately 42% being singletons. General study results and limits: From newly produced T cells came most of the T-cell counts and diversity one year after transplant. The study traced high day-60 TCRbeta diversity in some patients to surviving recipient T cells and thymic progenitors. Reportedly, alpha-beta T cells present about two months post-transplant originated from several hundred expanded clones of graft origin.

Looked up from germline, CDR1 is SGHRS and CDR2 is YFSETQ. The CDR3 runs to 15 residues. The junction had 4 bases not matched to a gene; V was cut back by 3 bases and J by 1 base. Turning to this clonotype: The antigen remains unidentified.

Specimen: PBMCs, collected before TCRalphabeta/CD19-depleted stem cell transplant. This receptor was taken from a girl aged 2 to 10 with aplastic anemia, due to receive a stem cell transplant. The V gene is TRBV5-1, the J gene TRBJ2-1, with TRBD2 matching over 7 bases. The CDR3 protein is CASSSAGESYNEQFF. The CDR3 region has the DNA TGCGCCAGCAGCTCCGCGGGGGAATCCTACAATGAGCAGTTCTTC.